There are a few counts of the clone carrying this T cell receptor (beta chain). Time point here: patch test 2, 6 weeks after DPC sensitization. Treatment specified: therapeutic diphenylcyclopropenone sensitization with weekly scalp DPC. TCRdb reprocessed the RACE reads with MiXCR, giving one entry per CDR3 protein. The table records 84,000 or so distinct CDR3 sequences, approximately 10% of them present only once. The data are from a study of human T cells and chemical hapten exposure. The CDR3 has 16 amino acids. The germline CDR1 and CDR2 sequences are SGHVS and FQNEAQ. After removal of 2 bases from V and 6 bases from J, the junction contained 9 bases not matched to a gene.

The chain joins TRBV7-8 to TRBJ2-2, with 7 nucleotides matching TRBD1. This specimen was whole blood, taken in connection with sensitization to the hapten diphenylcyclopropenone (DPC). The receptor's source is a woman in her 30s with alopecia areata. Some clones in this sample may be carry-over from other donors' samples. The chain's CDR3 is CASSLLTGRNAGELFF. CDR3 nucleotide sequence: TGTGCCAGCAGCTTACTGACAGGGCGAAACGCCGGGGAGCTGTTTTTT. The full variable domain, in which reference TRBV7-8 and TRBJ2-2 provide the parts outside the CDR3, is GAGVSQSPRYKVAKRGQDVALRCDPISGHVSLFWYQQALGQGPEFLTYFQNEAQLDKSGLPSDRFFAERPEGSVSTLKIQRTQQEDSAVYLCASSLLTGRNAGELFFGEGSRLTVL.